A selection of T cell receptor beta chains follows, all from one sample in a study of blood T cell repertoires in COVID-19. Produced via immunoSEQ multiplex PCR; TCRdb's table is partial and in-frame only. The data show approximately 150,000 clones, approximately 86% seen once. Sequences were obtained from peripheral blood. These receptors originate from an older woman with acute or convalescent COVID-19. The conserved cysteine and the conserved F or W are not part of the CDR3 here.

TRBV5-1	TRBJ1-2	ASSLVRTGTEGYT
TRBV9	TRBJ2-2	ASSAPVWTGTGELF
TRBV6-5	TRBJ1-1	ASRMTGGRDTEAF
TRBV6-4	TRBJ2-1	ASSSTSGGYNEQF
TRBV4-3	TRBJ1-2	ASSNRGGQSYGYT
TRBV3-1/TRBV3-2	TRBJ1-3	ASSQGRGNTIY
TRBV5-4	TRBJ1-2	ASSIPTENYGYT
TRBV2	TRBJ1-2	ASSIKGDYGYT
TRBV19	TRBJ1-2	ASRLQGNNYGYT
TRBV28	TRBJ1-2	ASSWRSGTGGNGYT
TRBV6-4	TRBJ2-3	ASSTTSGGADTQY
TRBV28	TRBJ2-2	ASRSDRGATGELF
TRBV28	TRBJ2-3	ASNTPGTGYFNTQY
TRBV4-3	TRBJ2-5	ASSQDRSQETQY
TRBV4-1	TRBJ1-2	ASSQVAGQGYGYT
TRBV4-1	TRBJ2-1	ASRSLGSSYNEQF
TRBV10-3	TRBJ2-3	AISGGNPGSTSTDTQY
TRBV7-9	TRBJ1-2	ASSLVGTGYGYT
TRBV5-4	TRBJ2-7	ASSLGAPYEQY
TRBV7-6	TRBJ1-6	ASSLEGSLHSYNSPLH
TRBV28	TRBJ2-7	ASSLTGYEQY
TRBV9	TRBJ2-5	ASSPRGGGWGETQY
TRBV28	TRBJ1-2	ASSIGGGGTNYGYT
TRBV5-1	TRBJ2-5	ASRWGQGAAEYQETQY
TRBV7-9	TRBJ2-3	ASRYSGGSTDTQY
TRBV10-2	TRBJ2-6	ASKHSYSGANVLT
TRBV28	TRBJ2-5	ASSLGGRETQY
TRBV4-1	TRBJ1-1	ASTSTPGGVTEAF
TRBV24-1	TRBJ2-7	ATSEETDRGYEQY
TRBV5-1	TRBJ2-6	ASSSGGGTGASGANVLT
TRBV19	TRBJ2-1	ASTGAGPLYNEQF
TRBV20-1	TRBJ1-2	SASPSGWGGGYT
TRBV11-2	TRBJ1-1	ASSPRTGSEAF
TRBV5-4	TRBJ1-1	ASSQVTLTEAF
TRBV3-1/TRBV3-2	TRBJ2-3	ASSSGGDTQY
TRBV10-1	TRBJ1-2	ASSRQTNYGYT